The clone carrying this T cell receptor (beta chain) was seen a handful of times. The antigen is not known. The CDR3 spans 11 residues. Germline values: CDR1 DFQATT, CDR2 SNEGSKA (reference sequence). V was trimmed by 7 bases and J by 2 bases, leaving 7 bases between them. TCRdb reprocessed the RT-PCR reads via MiXCR and lists one record per CDR3 protein. The sample holds 500,000 or so distinct CDR3 sequences, more than 15% seen once. The data were taken from a study of response to subunit inactivated influenza vaccine. Notes on the study in general: There was a suggestion from the authors that each seasonal influenza vaccination recruits few new T cells.

This sample comprised CD4+ T cells sorted from PBMCs, obtained roughly 24 months after vaccination. The chain joins TRBV20-1 to TRBJ2-3; D unclear. The source of this sequence is a man between 50 and 69 years old who received an inactivated influenza vaccine. The CDR3 spells CSVTDTDTQYF. The CDR3 region has the DNA TGCAGTGTTACGGACACAGATACGCAGTATTTT.